This TCR beta chain came from a study of graft-versus-host responses after intestinal transplantation (dated by TCRdb to 2020 to 2022). A note on the overall study: Recipients received multivisceral, liver-intestinal, or isolated intestinal transplants. Anti-thymocyte globulin induction was given to all recipients, followed by maintenance tacrolimus and steroids for two to four years. After intestinal transplantation, graft-versus-host and host-versus-graft alloreactive T cell clones were followed in the graft, circulation and bone marrow using bulk TCR-beta CDR3 sequencing. To identify alloreactive clones, pre-transplant mixed lymphocyte reaction products were sequenced and compared with unstimulated pre-transplant donor and recipient T cells. Of the 20 to 25 intestinal transplant recipients enrolled in the cohort, one of whom was a retransplant, 3 patients without pretransplant specimens were excluded. Donor T cell macrochimerism was defined as a peak of at least 4% donor T cells among recipient peripheral blood mononuclear cells. Samples from three later patients were sequenced in-house on an Illumina MiSeq with MiXCR processing rather than by the commercial service. What the research found in general, with its limitations: GvH clones were found in recipient bone marrow, and some of the GvH clones appeared earlier in ileal mucosa or blood, which is consistent with an intestinal mucosal origin. Early after transplant, declines in HvG clones were associated with peak levels of circulating GvH clones. Conclusions were limited by the relatively low number and heterogeneity of intestinal transplant patients. In the allografts of patients with donor T cell macrochimerism, GvH to HvG T cell clonal ratios were high.

The sample's time point, from its label and the paper: cells obtained before transplantation from donor or recipient. CD3+CD4+ and CD3+CD8+ populations were FACS-sorted from unstimulated pre-transplant donor and recipient cells taken from spleen or lymph nodes. V is pared back by 0 bases and J by 1 base, with 11 bases lying between the germline termini. Its CDR3 holds 16 amino acids, cysteine through phenylalanine. Left in the record is the CDR3 DNA by itself, 48 bases read in frame from the first base. CDR1 and CDR2, per the germline V gene (reference sequence), are SEHNR and FQNEAQ. Library generation was performed with the immunoSEQ multiplex PCR assay. In most patients, genomic DNA was isolated using the Qiagen DNeasy Blood and Tissue Kit and sent frozen to Adaptive Biotechnologies for TCR sequencing. Adaptive Biotechnologies carried out high-throughput TCR-beta CDR3 sequencing of genomic DNA for most patients. The study's own analysis went as follows. TCR sequencing data were retrieved from Adaptive's ImmunoSEQ software for some 17 patients, whereas a few other patients were processed with MiXCR and VDJtools. To correct CD4 versus CD8 sorting errors, any sequence found in both subsets at a frequency ratio below 5:1 was removed. CDR3 nucleotide sequences shared by donor and recipient were removed because the origin of these sequences could not be assigned. Alloreactive clones required at least 2-fold expansion over unstimulated cells and minimum CFSE-low frequency of 0.002% (template counts) or 0.001% (read counts). Clones were considered mappable if detected in sequenced pre-transplant spleen, lymph node, or MLR CFSE-low populations of the donor or recipient. The cumulative frequency of alloreactive clones was calculated as a percentage of all sequences, weighted by copy number. TCRdb took this table from immuneACCESS and kept in-frame rearrangements with V and J called. Such tables lack part of the clones; where checked against another copy, unresolved V genes explain under half of the gap, and the rest is unexplained. V and J calls and clone size come straight from that table; D and trimming were deduced from the DNA. The sample includes roughly 89,000 clones, with 91% observed a single time. Over 0.095% of the sample lies in the top ten.

A word on this clone: No antigen is known for it. No base-level quality is on record; no much larger clone is a single base apart.

The chain is assembled from TRBV7-9 and TRBJ2-3; TRBD2 is a possible D gene, resting on 6 matching bases. The clonotype was recovered from a human donor who received an intestinal transplant. Sequencing used unstimulated CD4+ T cells sorted from spleen or lymph node cells, obtained before intestinal transplant. The CDR3 corresponds to CASSLAAGRGTDTQYF. The nucleotide sequence reads TGTGCCAGCAGCTTAGCCGCGGGACGGGGCACAGATACGCAGTATTTT.